Reported below is one T cell receptor (beta chain). Antigen unknown. This entry belongs to a study of OX40 agonist ivuxolimab in advanced cancers. About the study: Among those enrolled, mean age was around 55 years (range about 23 to 85) and 70% to 85% were male. Findings and caveats of the study: CD4+ and CD8+ blood T cells expanded clonally by week 6 at 0.1 to 3.0 mg/kg. Specificity for antigen went undetermined in the expanded peripheral T cells.

Here immunoSEQ multiplex PCR was the method, and the copy in TCRdb shows in-frame clones only, minus some. The repertoire holds 50,000 to 80,000 clones, with approximately 81% as singletons. The CDR3 loop spans 14 amino acids. Germline CDR1 MDHEN, CDR2 SYDVKM. V was trimmed by 5 bases and J by 3 bases, leaving 10 bases between them. The rearrangement uses TRBV28 and TRBJ2-2; unclear D gene. This specimen was CD4+ or CD8+ T cells sorted from blood, taken in a trial of the OX40 agonist ivuxolimab. The source is an adult with an advanced solid tumor such as melanoma, head and neck, liver or kidney cancer. DNA of the CDR3: TGTGCCAGCAGTGCAACCTGGGACACCGGGGAGCTGTTTTTT. Its translation: CASSATWDTGELFF.